This TCR beta chain was captured in a study of T cell repertoires in cytomegalovirus infection. Overall study: Public TCR beta signatures were indicative of both CMV infection and a matching HLA type.

Remarks on this clonotype: Its antigen is currently unknown. A read error may account for a junction end that differs from germline.

TCRdb called the reads again in MiXCR, with one record for every CDR3 protein. The sample yields over 300,000 distinct CDR3 sequences, roughly 9.5% seen once. The study's findings and limits: Of the TCR beta families, the public ones yielded a cumulative frequency that identified carriers of CMV plus the relevant HLA. Within the response measured ex vivo, HLA-C-restricted CMV-specific TCR beta clonotypes were dominant.

Germline values: CDR1 SEHNR, CDR2 FQNEAQ (reference sequence). This CDR3 is 14 amino acids long. The clonotype originates from a human donor in good health (CMV status not recorded). Some clones in this sample may be carry-over from other donors' samples. Sequenced input: PBMCs. The gene calls are TRBV7-9 and TRBJ2-2; D may be TRBD1 (6 bases). CDR3 DNA sequence: TGCTCGTCAGGGGTGTCGGGATCCACCGGGGAGCTGTTTTTT. This sequence encodes CSSGVSGSTGELFF.